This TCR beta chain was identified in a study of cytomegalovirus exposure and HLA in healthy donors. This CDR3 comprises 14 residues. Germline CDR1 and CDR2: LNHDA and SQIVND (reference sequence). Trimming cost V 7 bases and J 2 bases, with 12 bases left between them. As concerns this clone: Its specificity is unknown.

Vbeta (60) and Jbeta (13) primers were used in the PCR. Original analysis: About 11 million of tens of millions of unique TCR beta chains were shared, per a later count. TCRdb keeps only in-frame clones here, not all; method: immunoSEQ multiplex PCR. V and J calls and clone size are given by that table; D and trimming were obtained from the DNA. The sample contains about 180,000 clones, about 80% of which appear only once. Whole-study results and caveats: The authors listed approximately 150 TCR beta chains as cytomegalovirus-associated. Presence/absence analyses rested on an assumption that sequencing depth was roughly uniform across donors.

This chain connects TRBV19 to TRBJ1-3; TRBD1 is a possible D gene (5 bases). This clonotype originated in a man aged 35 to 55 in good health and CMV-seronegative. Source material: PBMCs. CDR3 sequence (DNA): TGTGCCAGTATTGGGACTGAGACTGGAAACACCATATATTTT. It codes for CASIGTETGNTIYF.